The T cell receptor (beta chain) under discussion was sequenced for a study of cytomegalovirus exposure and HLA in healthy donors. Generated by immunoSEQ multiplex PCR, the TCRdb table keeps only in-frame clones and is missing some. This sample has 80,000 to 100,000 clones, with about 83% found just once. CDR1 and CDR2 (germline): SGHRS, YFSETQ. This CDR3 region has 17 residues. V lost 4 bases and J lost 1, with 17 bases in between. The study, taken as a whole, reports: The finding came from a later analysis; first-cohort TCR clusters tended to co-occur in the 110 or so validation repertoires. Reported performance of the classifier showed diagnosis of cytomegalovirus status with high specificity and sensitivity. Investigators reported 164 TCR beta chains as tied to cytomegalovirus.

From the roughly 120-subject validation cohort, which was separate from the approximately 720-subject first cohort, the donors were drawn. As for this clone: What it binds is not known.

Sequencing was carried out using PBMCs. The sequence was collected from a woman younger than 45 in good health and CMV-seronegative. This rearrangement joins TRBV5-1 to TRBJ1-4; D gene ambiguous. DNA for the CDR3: TGCGCCAGCAGCAACGGCAGGCAAGAGGGAACTAATGAAAAACTGTTTTTT. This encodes CASSNGRQEGTNEKLFF. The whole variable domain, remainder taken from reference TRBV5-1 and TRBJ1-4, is KAGVTQTPRYLIKTRGQQVTLSCSPISGHRSVSWYQQTPGQGLQFLFEYFSETQRNKGNFPGRFSGRQFSNSRSEMNVSTLELGDSALYLCASSNGRQEGTNEKLFFGSGTQLSVL.